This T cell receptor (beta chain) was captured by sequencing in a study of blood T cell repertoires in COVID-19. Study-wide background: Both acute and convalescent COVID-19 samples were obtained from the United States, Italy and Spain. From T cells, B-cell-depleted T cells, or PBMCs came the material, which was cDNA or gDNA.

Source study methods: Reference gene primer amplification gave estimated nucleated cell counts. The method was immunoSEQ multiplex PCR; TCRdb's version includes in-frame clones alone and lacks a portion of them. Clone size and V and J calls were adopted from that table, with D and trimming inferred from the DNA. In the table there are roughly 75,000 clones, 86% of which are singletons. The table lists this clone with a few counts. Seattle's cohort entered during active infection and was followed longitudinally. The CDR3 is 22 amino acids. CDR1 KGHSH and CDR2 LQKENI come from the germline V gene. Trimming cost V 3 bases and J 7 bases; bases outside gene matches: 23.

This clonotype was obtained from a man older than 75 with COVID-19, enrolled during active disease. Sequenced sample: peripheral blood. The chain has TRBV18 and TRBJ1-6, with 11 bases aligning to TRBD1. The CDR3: CASSPLPPDRGRVGLANSPLHF. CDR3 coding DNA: TGTGCCAGCTCACCCCTACCACCGGACAGGGGGCGGGTTGGGTTGGCGAATTCACCCCTCCACTTT.